Below, 18 T cell receptor beta chains from the same sample are listed, as sequenced in a study of blood T cell repertoires in COVID-19. Sequencing used immunoSEQ multiplex PCR; TCRdb keeps in-frame clones, though not all of them. Among more than 200,000 clones listed, roughly nine tenths were seen once. Sequencing was performed on peripheral blood. All receptors derive from a woman aged 50 to 65 with COVID-19, enrolled during active disease.

The sample holds one count of this clone. The chain carries TRBV5-1 and TRBJ2-5; TRBD1 matches 8 bases. From germline, CDR1 is SGHRS and CDR2 YFSETQ. This CDR3 spans 16 amino acids. The junction had 13 bases not matched to a gene; V was cut back by 5 bases and J by 4 bases. The CDR3 DNA reads TGCGCCAGCAGACGAAACAGGGGGGATACGGGAGAGACCCAGTACTTC. It yields the protein CASRRNRGDTGETQYF. The full variable domain, with the rest looked up from reference TRBV5-1 and TRBJ2-5, is KAGVTQTPRYLIKTRGQQVTLSCSPISGHRSVSWYQQTPGQGLQFLFEYFSETQRNKGNFPGRFSGRQFSNSRSEMNVSTLELGDSALYLCASRRNRGDTGETQYFGPGTRLLVL.

The rearrangement links TRBV7-9 to TRBJ2-4; unclear D gene. CDR3 length: 15 residues. Germline CDR1 SEHNR, CDR2 FQNEAQ (reference sequence). Between the trimmed V and J ends, which lost 0 bases and 0 bases, there was a span of 6 bases. The CDR3 loop is CASSLANRAKNIQYF. The CDR3 nucleotides read TGTGCCAGCAGCTTAGCTAATAGAGCCAAAAACATTCAGTACTTC.

The chain is built from TRBV5-1 and TRBJ2-5, with TRBD1 identical over 7 bases. V was pared by 0 bases and J by 4 bases, with 9 bases of the junction left unmatched. There are 16 residues in the CDR3. CDR1 SGHRS and CDR2 YFSETQ come from the germline V gene. CDR3 protein: CASSLGPGTAGETQYF. DNA for the CDR3: TGCGCCAGCAGCTTGGGCCCCGGGACAGCCGGAGAGACCCAGTACTTC. Complete variable domain (other parts from reference TRBV5-1 and TRBJ2-5): KAGVTQTPRYLIKTRGQQVTLSCSPISGHRSVSWYQQTPGQGLQFLFEYFSETQRNKGNFPGRFSGRQFSNSRSEMNVSTLELGDSALYLCASSLGPGTAGETQYFGPGTRLLVL.

The chain combines TRBV5-1 with TRBJ1-4; D uncertain. Germline CDR1 reads SGHRS; CDR2 reads YFSETQ. Trimming left V 2 bases short and J 0 bases short, with 5 bases between. The CDR3 length is 14 residues. The CDR3 protein is CASSFAATNEKLFF. As DNA, the CDR3 is TGCGCCAGCAGCTTTGCAGCAACTAATGAAAAACTGTTTTTT.

This chain uses TRBV19 with TRBJ2-1; no definite D call. Trimming removed 4 bases at V and 11 bases at J, with 15 bases between. This CDR3 contains 13 residues. Germline V gives CDR1 LNHDA, CDR2 SQIVND (reference sequence). CDR3 sequence (DNA): TGTGCCAGTAGTAGCCAGGCCTCCGCGAAGCAGTTCTTC. Translated, it gives CASSSQASAKQFF.

The chain uses TRBV10-1 and TRBJ1-2; 7 nucleotides match TRBD1. The ends lost 6 bases at V and 4 bases at J; junction bases unmatched: 8. CDR3 size: 14 residues. CDR1 is WNHNN and CDR2 is SYGVQD in the germline V gene (reference sequence). The CDR3 DNA reads TGCGCCAGCAGAACCCGGGGACAGATCTATGGCTACACCTTC. It encodes CASRTRGQIYGYTF.

Only one count was recorded for this clone. The V call is TRBV7-2, the J call TRBJ2-1; TRBD1 agrees at 10 bases. The CDR3 has 16 amino acids. The germline V gene encodes CDR1 SGHTA and CDR2 FQGNSA. Trimming removed 3 bases from V and 8 bases from J; junction bases left unmatched: 10. Here the CDR3 DNA reads TGTGCCAGCAGCTTGCGAGGGACAGGGGTGTCTGATGAGCAGTTCTTC. This sequence encodes CASSLRGTGVSDEQFF.

J is TRBJ1-2 and V is TRBV29-1; maybe TRBD1 (6 bases). In germline, CDR1 is SQVTM, CDR2 ANQGSEA. The CDR3 extends over 15 amino acids. V was shortened by 3 bases and J by 6 bases, with 20 bases between the two germline ends. Written as DNA, the CDR3 is TGCAGCGTTGAGGTTTTGGACAGCTGGGGAGATGGCTACACCTTC. Protein product: CSVEVLDSWGDGYTF.

The V call is TRBV11-3, the J call TRBJ1-6, with 8 positions matching TRBD1. Germline CDR1 reads SGHNT; CDR2 reads YENEEA. This CDR3 comprises 15 residues. J gave up 5 bases and V 4 bases, and 4 bases lay outside the gene matches. CDR3: CASSYQGANNSPLHF. CDR3 DNA: TGTGCCAGCAGCTATCAGGGGGCGAATAATTCACCCCTCCACTTT.

CDR3 bases: TGTGCCAGCAGCTTGGGAAGGCGGGGGGCGGGGGAGACCCAGTACTTC. Its translation is CASSLGRRGAGETQYF. This rearrangement joins TRBV5-4 to TRBJ2-5, with 8 bases matching TRBD2. The CDR3 contains 16 residues. V was clipped by 0 bases and J by 5 bases; unmatched bases: 9. The V gene's germline CDR1 is SGHNT and CDR2 YYREEE (reference sequence).

The table lists this clone with a count of one. This chain connects TRBV4-3 to TRBJ1-1; no firm D call. Germline V gene lookup returns CDR1 LGHNA and CDR2 YSLEER. This CDR3 has 13 amino acids. V dropped 1 base and J dropped 5 bases, with 8 bases sitting between them. The CDR3 coding sequence is TGCGCCAGCAGCCAAGGCTGGGCTACTGAAGCTTTCTTT. Translated, it gives CASSQGWATEAFF.

This chain connects TRBV9 to TRBJ1-2; 8 positions agree with TRBD1. In germline, CDR1 is SGDLS, CDR2 YYNGEE. The CDR3 contains 15 residues. V shed 0 bases, J shed 7 bases, and the junction held 8 bases outside the gene matches. DNA for the CDR3: TGTGCCAGCAGCGTAGGGGGAGGACAGGGACGTGGCTACACCTTC. It codes for CASSVGGGQGRGYTF.

The chain carries TRBV9 and TRBJ1-1; D possibly corresponds to TRBD1 (6 bases). CDR1 is SGDLS and CDR2 is YYNGEE in the germline V gene. Between the trimmed V and J ends, which lost 3 bases and 7 bases, there was a span of 16 bases. This CDR3 region has 14 residues. The CDR3 coding sequence is TGTGCCAGCAGCGAACAAACAGGGTACGGTGAAGCTTTCTTT. Its translation is CASSEQTGYGEAFF.

V is TRBV5-5 and J is TRBJ2-2, with D maybe TRBD2 (6 bases). Trimming stripped 3 bases from V and 5 bases from J, with 11 bases between. From germline, CDR1 is SGHKS and CDR2 YYEKEE (reference sequence). The CDR3 totals 14 residues. The CDR3, as DNA: TGTGCCAGCAGCTCGGGACTTCCTACCGGGGAGCTGTTTTTT. Its protein product is CASSSGLPTGELFF.

The V call is TRBV28, the J call TRBJ2-7; 11 positions agree with TRBD1. Trimming removed 3 bases from V and 0 bases from J; junction bases left unmatched: 10. CDR3 length: 18 amino acids. CDR1 MDHEN and CDR2 SYDVKM come from the germline V gene. CDR3 nucleotides: TGTGCCAGCAGTTTTGTCCACTTAGGGACAGGGGGCTCCTACGAGCAGTACTTC. Encoded protein: CASSFVHLGTGGSYEQYF.

This clone was counted ten times or more. This rearrangement joins TRBV5-1 to TRBJ1-6; possible D gene TRBD1, 6 bases. V lost 3 bases and J 9 bases, leaving 16 bases between the germline ends. CDR1 and CDR2 from the germline V gene are SGHRS and YFSETQ. This CDR3 has 15 amino acids. The CDR3 sequence: CASSSDSIFFSPLHF. The CDR3 DNA reads TGCGCCAGCAGCTCGGACAGTATTTTCTTTTCACCCCTCCACTTT.

This clone has just one count. V gene TRBV9 combines with J gene TRBJ2-2; possibly TRBD2 for D (5 bases). The germline gives CDR1 SGDLS, CDR2 YYNGEE. V lost 0 bases and J 7 bases, leaving 16 bases between the germline ends. The CDR3 is 16 residues long. The chain's CDR3 is CASSVGEGAGGGELFF. In DNA, the CDR3 is TGTGCCAGCAGCGTAGGAGAGGGAGCAGGTGGCGGGGAGCTGTTTTTT.

The chain has TRBV7-2 and TRBJ1-2; 10 positions match TRBD1. Germline V lookup: CDR1 SGHTA, CDR2 FQGNSA. The CDR3 is 15 residues long. V lost 5 bases and J lost 4; bases outside the gene matches: 7. The CDR3 is CASSPRTGGGYGYTF. For the CDR3, the DNA is TGTGCCAGCAGCCCGAGGACAGGGGGGGGCTATGGCTACACCTTC.